This TCR beta chain was found in a study of T cells in Graves' hyperthyroidism and ophthalmopathy. V was shortened by 11 bases and J by 11 bases, with 15 bases between the two germline ends. Germline V lookup: CDR1 SNHLY, CDR2 FYNNEI. CDR3 length: 10 residues. Findings and limits, study-wide: Ophthalmopathy prediction by the model preceded onset by a median approximately 6.9 months.

TCR beta CDR3 sequences were amplified from RNA transcripts. Researchers ran a first-round RT-PCR on the TCR CDR3 using the HTBI primer set. TCRdb called the multiplex PCR reads again in MiXCR, with one record for every CDR3 protein. Counted here are a few hundred thousand distinct CDR3 sequences, about 16% occurring once; the ten biggest clones make up over 25%. This clonotype showed up many times. Its specificity is unknown. Ophthalmopathy patients showed a Clinical Activity Score of at least 3, NOSPECS grade of at least 4 and duration under 3 months. This TCR was recovered from a woman aged 25 to 45 with Graves' ophthalmopathy. Material: blood. The chain is built from TRBV2 and TRBJ1-1; D unclear. CDR3 sequence (DNA): TGTGCCGACCTCGTAGTGCGGGCTTTCTTT. It encodes CADLVVRAFF.